Below, 29 T cell receptor beta chains from the same sample are listed, as sequenced in a study of Ad26.COV2.S vaccination and SARS-CoV-2 variants. The protocol was immunoSEQ multiplex PCR, while the TCRdb copy is restricted to in-frame clones and leaves out a portion. The sample contains about 420,000 clones, 88% of which appear only once. Treatment indicated: some 19 received Ad26.COV2.S at low or high dose, single or two shots; about 5 received placebo; per-sample allocation not given. Samples were taken on day 63 after the first vaccine or placebo injection. The sample was peripheral blood, taken in a trial of Ad26.COV2.S vaccine versus placebo. The receptors were sampled from a person aged 18 to 59 who received the Ad26.COV2.S COVID-19 vaccine or a placebo.

The CDR3 nucleotides are TGTGCCACCAGCCGGGACATCCCCTACGAGCAGTACTTC. Translation gives CATSRDIPYEQYF. This chain joins TRBV24-1 and TRBJ2-7; D is perhaps TRBD1 (6 bases). With 7 bases removed from V and 2 bases from J, the gap between germline ends came to 11 bases. The germline CDR1 and CDR2 sequences are KGHDR and SFDVKD. This CDR3 spans 13 amino acids.

Only a few counts were recorded for this clone. The J gene is TRBJ2-7, the V gene TRBV3-1 (or the pseudogene TRBV3-2); 7 bases align to TRBD2. The CDR3 is made up of 14 amino acids. Germline values: CDR1 LGHDT, CDR2 YNNKEL (reference sequence). The V segment lost 4 bases and the J segment 6 bases; nucleotides outside the gene matches: 9. The CDR3 DNA sequence: TGTGCCAGCAGCCTGGGGGGAGGGTTCGGCGAGCAGTACTTC. Translation gives CASSLGGGFGEQYF.

V gene TRBV7-2 combines with J gene TRBJ1-1; D gene ambiguous. Germline V CDR1 and CDR2: SGHTA, FQGNSA. The CDR3 runs to 13 residues. V dropped 5 bases and J dropped 3 bases, with 10 bases sitting between them. The CDR3 nucleotides read TGTGCCAGCAGCATGACACCTTACACTGAAGCTTTCTTT. Its translation is CASSMTPYTEAFF.

The chain combines TRBV19 with TRBJ1-1; 9 bases are shared with TRBD1. Losses at the gene ends were 8 bases for V and 0 bases for J; bases not matched to a gene: 16. The V gene's germline CDR1 is LNHDA and CDR2 SQIVND (reference sequence). CDR3 length equals 18 residues. CDR3 in amino acids: CASRRDSTGGWMNTEAFF. The CDR3 bases are TGTGCCAGTCGCCGTGATTCGACAGGGGGGTGGATGAACACTGAAGCTTTCTTT.

V and J are TRBV5-1 and TRBJ2-3; a weak D match, TRBD2 (7 bases). The CDR3 totals 16 residues. Germline V gene lookup returns CDR1 SGHRS and CDR2 YFSETQ. The V end was cut by 4 bases, the J end by 6 bases, with 21 bases between. In nucleotides, the CDR3 is TGCGCCAGCAGCGAATTCCGGGGGGCGCCGATGGATACGCAGTATTTT. Translating it yields CASSEFRGAPMDTQYF. Full variable domain (missing parts from reference TRBV5-1 and TRBJ2-3): KAGVTQTPRYLIKTRGQQVTLSCSPISGHRSVSWYQQTPGQGLQFLFEYFSETQRNKGNFPGRFSGRQFSNSRSEMNVSTLELGDSALYLCASSEFRGAPMDTQYFGPGTRLTVL.

This clone was picked up many times. In nucleotides, the CDR3 is TGTGCCACCCATGGTCGGGCAGGGGAGTCGGGTCAGCCCCAGCATTTT. Translating gives CATHGRAGESGQPQHF. This rearrangement joins TRBV19 to TRBJ1-5; D is perhaps TRBD1 (6 bases). This CDR3 spans 16 amino acids. With 10 bases removed from V and 6 bases from J, the gap between germline ends came to 25 bases. Per the germline V gene, CDR1 is LNHDA and CDR2 is SQIVND (reference sequence).

The genes are TRBV7-8 and TRBJ2-4; 8 bases are shared with TRBD1. The germline V gene encodes CDR1 SGHVS and CDR2 FQNEAQ. The V gene end was trimmed by 3 bases and the J gene end by 2 bases; junction bases not matched to a gene: 12. CDR3 length: 18 amino acids. CDR3: CASSFKIGQGGPKNIQYF. The CDR3 DNA follows: TGTGCCAGCAGCTTTAAGATAGGACAGGGAGGTCCCAAAAACATTCAGTACTTC.

The V call is TRBV2, the J call TRBJ2-3, with D possibly matching TRBD2 (6 bases). The germline V gene encodes CDR1 SNHLY and CDR2 FYNNEI. This CDR3 region has 14 residues. V lost 2 bases and J 3 bases, leaving 9 bases between the germline ends. The CDR3 bases are TGTGCCAGCAGTGAATCCGGGGGAACAGATACGCAGTATTTT. It codes for CASSESGGTDTQYF.

The CDR3 bases are TGTGCCAGCAGCTTACGAGGGACAGGGGTCAATGAGCAGTTCTTC. Protein: CASSLRGTGVNEQFF. The V gene is TRBV7-3, the J gene TRBJ2-1; 10 bases are shared with TRBD1. The V and J ends lost 2 bases and 6 bases, in that order; junction bases with no gene match: 4. Germline CDR1 and CDR2: SGHTA and FQGTGA. This CDR3 is 15 amino acids long.

The rearrangement links TRBV6-5 to TRBJ2-7, with 9 bases fitting TRBD1. Germline lookup yields CDR1 MNHEY and CDR2 SVGAGI. The CDR3 length is 15 residues. V shed 6 bases and J 6 bases; nucleotides not matched to a gene: 12. CDR3 sequence reads: CASRTRDREWSEQYF. The CDR3 DNA reads as TGTGCCAGCAGGACTCGGGACAGGGAATGGAGCGAGCAGTACTTC.

This chain uses TRBV7-7 with TRBJ2-5, with D perhaps matching TRBD1 or TRBD2 (5 bases each). V gave up 5 bases and J gave up 5 bases, with 18 bases separating them. The germline gives CDR1 SSHAT, CDR2 FNYEAQ (reference sequence). This CDR3 is built from 15 residues. The DNA of the CDR3 is TGTGCCAGCAGCCTTGTGGGGGACCGCGGGGAGACCCAGTACTTC. Encoded protein: CASSLVGDRGETQYF.

This chain joins TRBV24-1 and TRBJ2-1; TRBD2 aligns across 10 bases. With 5 bases clipped from V and 8 bases from J, the junction kept 5 bases outside the gene matches. Germline V gene lookup returns CDR1 KGHDR and CDR2 SFDVKD. The CDR3 length is 14 residues. CDR3: CATSVSGGVDEQFF. The CDR3 region has the DNA TGTGCCACCAGTGTCAGCGGGGGGGTCGATGAGCAGTTCTTC.

The CDR3 is CASVEGAGGEKLFF. DNA of the CDR3: TGTGCCAGCGTGGAGGGAGCAGGGGGGGAAAAACTGTTTTTT. The chain uses TRBV3-1 (or the pseudogene TRBV3-2) and TRBJ1-4; 7 bases line up with TRBD1. Germline assignment: CDR1 LGHDT and CDR2 YNNKEL (reference sequence). The J segment lost 8 bases and the V segment lost 8 bases, leaving 11 bases of the junction unmatched. The CDR3 loop spans 14 amino acids.

CDR3 amino acids: CATSEGGGPNQPQHF. The CDR3 coding sequence is TGTGCCACCAGTGAAGGTGGGGGACCTAATCAGCCCCAGCATTTT. The chain links TRBV24-1 to TRBJ1-5, with D perhaps matching TRBD1 (5 bases). V dropped 4 bases and J dropped 4 bases, with 13 bases sitting between them. Germline CDR1 reads KGHDR; CDR2 reads SFDVKD. This CDR3 region has 15 residues.

V gene TRBV3-1 (or the pseudogene TRBV3-2) combines with J gene TRBJ2-5, with D unresolved. The germline V gene has CDR1 LGHDT and CDR2 YNNKEL (reference sequence). V lost 2 bases, J lost 3 bases, and 4 bases lay in between. The CDR3 extends over 12 amino acids. The CDR3 DNA follows: TGTGCCAGCAGCCAAACGGAAGAGACCCAGTACTTC. Residues: CASSQTEETQYF.

The chain combines TRBV7-7 with TRBJ2-5, with 9 bases matching TRBD2. Germline V gene lookup returns CDR1 SSHAT and CDR2 FNYEAQ (reference sequence). The CDR3 has 16 residues. V lost 2 bases, J lost 5 bases, and 9 bases stayed unmatched. The CDR3 DNA is TGTGCCAGCAGCTTATCGCGGGGGGGCTCAGATGAGACCCAGTACTTC. Its protein is CASSLSRGGSDETQYF.

The chain couples TRBV28 to TRBJ1-2; 7 positions match TRBD1. V shed 4 bases and J 4 bases; nucleotides not matched to a gene: 6. CDR3 length: 14 residues. From germline, CDR1 is MDHEN and CDR2 SYDVKM. The CDR3 nucleotides read TGTGCCAGCAGTTCTCCGACAGGGTCCTATGGCTACACCTTC. Protein product: CASSSPTGSYGYTF.

The V gene is TRBV23-1, the J gene TRBJ2-5; D perhaps matches TRBD1 (6 bases). TRBV23-1 is known as an ORF, though its function is uncertain. CDR3 size: 16 residues. V was pared by 3 bases and J by 2 bases, with 16 bases between. CDR3 amino acids: CASSHHQGPHQETQYF. CDR3 nucleotide sequence: TGCGCCAGCAGTCATCATCAGGGGCCCCATCAAGAGACCCAGTACTTC.

The count of this clone is one. The chain uses TRBV4-1 and TRBJ1-5; D is possibly TRBD1 (5 bases). This CDR3 comprises 15 residues. The germline V and J ends were trimmed by 0 bases and 7 bases, with 13 bases remaining between them. CDR1 is MGHRA and CDR2 is YSYEKL in the germline V gene. This chain's CDR3 is CASSQESRVDQPQHF. The CDR3 bases are TGCGCCAGCAGCCAAGAATCCAGGGTGGACCAGCCCCAGCATTTT.

This clone has a handful of counts. J is TRBJ2-2 and V is TRBV7-2; D remains ambiguous. V lost 5 bases to trimming and J lost 0 bases, with 10 bases between them. Germline values: CDR1 SGHTA, CDR2 FQGNSA. The CDR3 has 15 amino acids. In DNA, the CDR3 is TGTGCCAGCAGCCCCGGCGGTCCGAACACCGGGGAGCTGTTTTTT. Translated: CASSPGGPNTGELFF.

J is TRBJ2-1 and V is TRBV10-3; TRBD1 matches at 7 bases. The CDR3 consists of 16 residues. The ends lost 0 bases at V and 7 bases at J; junction bases unmatched: 9. Germline V CDR1 and CDR2: ENHRY, SYGVKD. The CDR3 protein is CAISESERGTANEQFF. Written as DNA, the CDR3 is TGTGCCATCAGTGAGTCTGAAAGGGGGACAGCTAATGAGCAGTTCTTC.

The chain has TRBV2 and TRBJ2-1, with D perhaps being TRBD1 or TRBD2 (6 bases each). V dropped 7 bases and J dropped 4 bases, with 26 bases sitting between them. Germline CDR1 SNHLY, CDR2 FYNNEI. The CDR3 length is 18 residues. CDR3 in amino acids: CASNSGYNLGGRYNEQFF. The CDR3 coding sequence is TGTGCCAGCAACTCGGGGTACAACCTCGGGGGCCGATACAATGAGCAGTTCTTC.

The V gene is TRBV6-5, the J gene TRBJ1-5, with D tentatively TRBD1 (6 bases). The CDR3 runs to 14 residues. With 6 bases removed from V and 6 bases from J, the gap between germline ends came to 15 bases. CDR1 is MNHEY and CDR2 is SVGAGI in the germline V gene. This chain's CDR3 is CASRKQGNGQPQHF. The CDR3, as DNA: TGTGCCAGCAGGAAACAGGGTAATGGTCAGCCCCAGCATTTT.

The chain carries TRBV12-3 or TRBV12-4 and TRBJ2-1, with D unclear. The CDR3 covers 13 residues. Trimming took off 6 bases at V and 0 bases at J, with 6 bases between the two ends. CDR3 loop: CASSSPSYNEQFF. The CDR3 DNA reads TGTGCCAGCAGCTCCCCCTCCTACAATGAGCAGTTCTTC.

The chain combines TRBV4-3 with TRBJ2-3; D call uncertain. Germline CDR1 LGHNA, CDR2 YSLEER. This CDR3 contains 18 residues. Trimming pared 0 bases from V and 2 bases from J, leaving 18 bases between. CDR3 in DNA: TGCGCCAGCAGCCAAGATCCGGTCTCCGCAGACCCCACAGATACGCAGTATTTT. Its protein product is CASSQDPVSADPTDTQYF.

The J gene is TRBJ2-7, the V gene TRBV2; D is tentatively TRBD1 or TRBD2 (5 bases each). CDR3 length equals 14 residues. Germline V CDR1 and CDR2: SNHLY, FYNNEI. Trimming stripped 3 bases from V and 0 bases from J, with 9 bases between. For the CDR3, the DNA is TGTGCCAGCAGTGAGGGGACGGGCTCCTACGAGCAGTACTTC. As protein: CASSEGTGSYEQYF.

V gene TRBV6-5 combines with J gene TRBJ1-6; the match to TRBD1 covers 7 bases. V gave up 6 bases and J gave up 10 bases; unmatched junction bases: 3. CDR3 length equals 12 residues. Germline assignment: CDR1 MNHEY and CDR2 SVGAGI. The CDR3 nucleotides read TGTGCCAGCAGCACACAGGGGTCACCCCTCCACTTT. Translated: CASSTQGSPLHF.

In its sample, this clone was seen once. V usage is TRBV30 and J usage is TRBJ2-1, with D possibly being TRBD1 or TRBD2 (7 bases each). CDR1 and CDR2 (germline): GTSNPN, SVGIG (reference sequence). CDR3 length equals 15 residues. V was trimmed by 4 bases and J by 2 bases, leaving 15 bases between them. The CDR3 DNA sequence: TGTGCCTGGACCATGGGGAGGGGGCCCTACAATGAGCAGTTCTTC. It yields the protein CAWTMGRGPYNEQFF. Full variable domain (missing parts from reference TRBV30 and TRBJ2-1): SQTIHQWPATLVQPVGSPLSLECTVEGTSNPNLYWYRQAAGRGLQLLFYSVGIGQISSEVPQNLSASRPQDRQFILSSKKLLLSDSGFYLCAWTMGRGPYNEQFFGPGTRLTVL.

This sequence joins TRBV6-2 or TRBV6-3 and TRBJ2-3, with 12 bases aligning to TRBD2. The CDR3 has 15 amino acids. V was clipped by 2 bases and J by 8 bases; unmatched bases: 5. Germline CDR1 and CDR2: MNHEY and SVGEGT. CDR3 coding DNA: TGTGCCAGCAGTTACCTAGCGGGGGGGCCTGGTACGCAGTATTTT. Encoded protein: CASSYLAGGPGTQYF.